This TCR beta chain was recorded in a study of T cell repertoires in cytomegalovirus infection. The CDR3 is made up of 16 amino acids. The V gene end was trimmed by 6 bases and the J gene end by 3 bases; junction bases not matched to a gene: 10. Per the germline V gene, CDR1 is MNHEY and CDR2 is SVGAGI. Via MiXCR, TCRdb re-called the reads, giving one row per CDR3 protein. This table has some 400,000 distinct CDR3 sequences, around a sixth appearing once. The genes are TRBV6-5 and TRBJ2-1; TRBD2 agrees at 8 bases. The receptor's source is a human donor in good health (CMV status not recorded). Some clones in this sample may be carry-over from other donors' samples. Sample: PBMCs. As DNA, the CDR3 is TGTGCCAGCAGACCGACTTTGGCGGGGGGCTACAATGAGCAGTTCTTC. It encodes CASRPTLAGGYNEQFF.